This T cell receptor (beta chain) was sequenced during a study of T cell changes during pregnancy in multiple sclerosis. The assay was immunoSEQ multiplex PCR, and TCRdb's table has in-frame clones only and misses some. The sample shows around 47,000 clones, about 96% of them seen only once. From germline, CDR1 is SGHVS and CDR2 FQNEAQ. Trimming pared 3 bases from V and 0 bases from J, leaving 9 bases between. The CDR3 spans 14 residues. The sequences come from peripheral blood, collected in the second trimester of pregnancy. This receptor was obtained from a female donor with multiple sclerosis, enrolled in a pregnancy study. The V gene is TRBV7-8, the J gene TRBJ2-7; D is uncertain. The CDR3 DNA sequence: TGTGCCAGCAGCTTGGCGGTTCGCTCCTACGAGCAGTACTTC. Amino acid sequence: CASSLAVRSYEQYF.